What follows describes a single T cell receptor beta chain. No cognate antigen has been identified for it. At one end the junction does not follow the germline gene, possibly because of a read error. The TCR beta CDR3 regions were amplified from RNA transcripts. A first-round RT-PCR of the TCR CDR3 used the HTBI primer set with the Qiagen OneStep RT-PCR kit. Libraries were constructed in a second round of multiplex PCR, after which size selection and purification were performed. Sequencing of the libraries was done on an Illumina HiSeq2000 using paired-end 100 bp reads. The published analysis was carried out like this. SOAPnuke was used to process the raw data, with reads discarded if the reads contained adapters or uncalled bases, had a mean Phred below 15, or lacked an exact constant-primer or identifier match. High-quality paired reads were merged using COPE v1.2.5, and each unique nucleotide sequence was defined as a clonotype. MiTCR v1.1 was used to align the clonotypes against IMGT TRBV, TRBD and TRBJ reference segments. Analysis was restricted to V-J combinations with a frequency above 0.0001, which covered about 99% of repertoires. A TCS score was defined as the ratio between F50 (clonal expansion) and ExV (chaos), using BLOSUM62-based TCRdist between CDR3 peptides within each V-J. Welch's t-statistics and random forest reduced 514 V-J features to 13, which were used in a naive Bayes classifier (R e1071). The public reads were reprocessed in TCRdb via fastp at Q25 and MiXCR, keeping in-frame beta chains. Entries that share a CDR3 protein sequence are merged under the most common genes and DNA. The V and J calls and clone size come from TCRdb's table, not from the authors' own analysis. The sample table holds about 600,000 distinct CDR3 sequences, of which about a sixth were seen once. Of the sample, more than 3% falls within the top ten clones.

The data derive from a study of T cells in Graves' hyperthyroidism and ophthalmopathy (dated by TCRdb to between 2018 and 2021). About the study as a whole: Peripheral blood samples were taken at initial diagnosis, before any treatment was given. In six Graves' hyperthyroidism patients, the study also compared T-cell repertoires from thyroid tissue with T-cell repertoires from blood. TCR Vbeta CDR3 sequencing of fewer than 150 peripheral blood samples (fewer than 45 ophthalmopathy, some 75 hyperthyroidism and roughly 17 progressor patients) is reported in the paper. Once sampling was done, hyperthyroidism patients were given methimazole at a starting dose of 30 mg daily, whereas ophthalmopathy patients were given high-dose intravenous methylprednisolone. The 100 or so discovery patients were randomly split 7:3 into training and test sets. Prospective prediction of ophthalmopathy was tested in an independent validation cohort consisting of 18 to 20 hyperthyroidism patients and around 16 patients who later progressed to ophthalmopathy. To identify distinguishing TCR V-J signatures, a discovery cohort of some 100 patients was used, comprising 43 with Graves' ophthalmopathy and 55 to 65 with stable Graves' hyperthyroidism. Results and caveats for the whole study, not just this receptor: A 13 V-J signature model separated ophthalmopathy from stable hyperthyroidism, with around 88% sensitivity and about 81% specificity in cross-validation and 80%/75% in testing. Most expanded thyroid clonotypes (frequency above 0.001) were also detected in blood, a finding suggesting that blood repertoires may reflect thyroid immune responses. In validation, the model predicted progression to ophthalmopathy a median of roughly 6.2 months before onset, with about 67% sensitivity and roughly 72% specificity. Sample size was not statistically predetermined, and investigators were not blinded to group allocation.

Moderately to severely active disease, a Clinical Activity Score of at least 3, a NOSPECS grade of at least 4, and a duration under 3 months were present in ophthalmopathy patients. The study excluded patients with uncontrolled infections, other autoimmune diseases, pregnancy or lactation. Diagnoses were based on clinical symptoms, serum thyroxine and TRAb, thyroid ultrasound and orbital computed tomography. PBMCs were isolated from approximately 10 ml of fresh peripheral blood by Ficoll-Paque density gradient centrifugation. Total RNA was extracted using Trizol reagent, and RNA quality was assessed on an Agilent 2100 Bioanalyzer. CDR1 GTSNPN and CDR2 SVGIG were looked up in the germline V gene (reference sequence). Spanning cysteine to phenylalanine, the CDR3 consists of 13 amino acids. The CDR3 DNA has 39 bases and is translated from base 1.

The source material was blood. Recombination joined TRBV30 with TRBJ2-3; 11 bases in the junction line up with TRBD2. This clonotype was obtained from a woman in her forties with Graves' ophthalmopathy. The bases read TGTGCCTATACTAGCGGGAGCACAGATGCGCAGTATTTT. Protein translation: CAYTSGSTDAQYF. This CDR3, with the reference TRBV30 and TRBJ2-3 proteins standing in past its ends, gives the full variable domain SQTIHQWPATLVQPVGSPLSLECTVEGTSNPNLYWYRQAAGRGLQLLFYSVGIGQISSEVPQNLSASRPQDRQFILSSKKLLLSDSGFYLCAYTSGSTDAQYFGPGTRLTVL.